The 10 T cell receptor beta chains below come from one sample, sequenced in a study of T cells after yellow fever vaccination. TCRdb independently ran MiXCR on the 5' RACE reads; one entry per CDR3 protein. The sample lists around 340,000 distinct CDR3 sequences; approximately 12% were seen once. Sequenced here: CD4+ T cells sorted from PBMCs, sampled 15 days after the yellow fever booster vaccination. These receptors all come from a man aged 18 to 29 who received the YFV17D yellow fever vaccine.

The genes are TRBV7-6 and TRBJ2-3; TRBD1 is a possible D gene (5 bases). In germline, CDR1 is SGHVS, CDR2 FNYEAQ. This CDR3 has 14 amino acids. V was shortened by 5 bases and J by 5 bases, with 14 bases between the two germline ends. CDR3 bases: TGTGCCAGCAGCCCACGTCCCCAGGGAGATACGCAGTATTTT. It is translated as CASSPRPQGDTQYF.

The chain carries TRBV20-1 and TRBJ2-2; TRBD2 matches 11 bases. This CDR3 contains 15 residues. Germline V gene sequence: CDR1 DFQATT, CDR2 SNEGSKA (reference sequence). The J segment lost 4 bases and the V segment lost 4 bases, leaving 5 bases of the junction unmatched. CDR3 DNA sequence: TGCAGTGCTAAAAATAGCGGGGGGGTCACCGGGGAGCTGTTTTTT. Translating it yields CSAKNSGGVTGELFF.

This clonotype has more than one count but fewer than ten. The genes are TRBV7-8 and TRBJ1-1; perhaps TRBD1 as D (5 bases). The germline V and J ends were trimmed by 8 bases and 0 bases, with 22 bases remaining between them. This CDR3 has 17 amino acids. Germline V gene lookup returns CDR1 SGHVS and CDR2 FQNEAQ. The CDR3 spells CASGPLRAGPMNTEAFF. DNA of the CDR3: TGTGCCAGCGGCCCCCTTCGGGCGGGGCCGATGAACACTGAAGCTTTCTTT.

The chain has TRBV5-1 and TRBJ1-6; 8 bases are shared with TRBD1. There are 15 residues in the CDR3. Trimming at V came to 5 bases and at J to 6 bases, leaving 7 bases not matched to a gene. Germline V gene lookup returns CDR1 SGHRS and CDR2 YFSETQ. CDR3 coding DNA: TGCGCCAGCAGAGATAGGACAGGGCTTAATTCACCCCTCCACTTT. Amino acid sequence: CASRDRTGLNSPLHF.

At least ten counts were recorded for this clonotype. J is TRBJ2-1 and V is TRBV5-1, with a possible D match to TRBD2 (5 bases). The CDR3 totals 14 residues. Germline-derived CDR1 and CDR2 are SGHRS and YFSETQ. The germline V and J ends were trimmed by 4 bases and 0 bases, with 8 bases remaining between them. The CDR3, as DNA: TGCGCCAGCAGCCAAGGGAGCTCCTACAATGAGCAGTTCTTC. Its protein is CASSQGSSYNEQFF.

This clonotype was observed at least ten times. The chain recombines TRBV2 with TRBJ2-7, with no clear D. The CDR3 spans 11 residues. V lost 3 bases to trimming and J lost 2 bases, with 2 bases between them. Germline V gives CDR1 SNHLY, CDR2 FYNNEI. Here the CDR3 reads CASSDAYEQYV. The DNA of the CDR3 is TGTGCCAGCAGTGACGCCTACGAGCAGTACGTC.

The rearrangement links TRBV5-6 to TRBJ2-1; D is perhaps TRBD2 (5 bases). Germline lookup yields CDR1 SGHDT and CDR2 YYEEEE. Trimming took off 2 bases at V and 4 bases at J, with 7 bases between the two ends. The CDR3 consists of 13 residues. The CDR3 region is CASSFGEYNEQFF. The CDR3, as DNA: TGTGCCAGCAGCTTCGGGGAATACAATGAGCAGTTCTTC.

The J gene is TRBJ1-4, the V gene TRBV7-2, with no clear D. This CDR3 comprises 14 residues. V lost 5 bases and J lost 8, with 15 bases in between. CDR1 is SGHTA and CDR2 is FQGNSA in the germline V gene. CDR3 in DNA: TGTGCCAGCAGCCGGATGGGATGGAACGAAAAACTGTTTTTT. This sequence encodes CASSRMGWNEKLFF.

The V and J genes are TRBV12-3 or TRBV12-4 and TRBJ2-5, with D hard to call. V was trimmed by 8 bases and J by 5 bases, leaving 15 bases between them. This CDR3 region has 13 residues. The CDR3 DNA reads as TGTGCCAGCGCCGGGCCCGCCCGGGAGACCCAGTACTTC. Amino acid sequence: CASAGPARETQYF.

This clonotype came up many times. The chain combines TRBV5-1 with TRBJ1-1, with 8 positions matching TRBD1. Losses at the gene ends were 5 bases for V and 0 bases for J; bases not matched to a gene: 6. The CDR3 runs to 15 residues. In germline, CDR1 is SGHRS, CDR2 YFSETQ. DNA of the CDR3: TGCGCCAGCAGGCCGACAGGGGCCCTGAACACTGAAGCTTTCTTT. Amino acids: CASRPTGALNTEAFF. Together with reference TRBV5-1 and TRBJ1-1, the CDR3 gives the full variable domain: KAGVTQTPRYLIKTRGQQVTLSCSPISGHRSVSWYQQTPGQGLQFLFEYFSETQRNKGNFPGRFSGRQFSNSRSEMNVSTLELGDSALYLCASRPTGALNTEAFFGQGTRLTVV.